These T cell receptor beta chains were read from a single sample in a study of blood T cells in healthy people across ages. One entry per CDR3 protein results from TCRdb running MiXCR on the 5' RACE reads. The sample lists about 940,000 distinct CDR3 sequences, roughly 50% occurring once. The sample consisted of blood. The receptors were sampled from a young man in good health. The CDR3 runs from the conserved cysteine through the conserved F or W. The D gene is left open where the match is weak. Clone size is stated in some rows and not others, as once, few, many or a class when expanded.

cdr3_aa: CASNLFLVHEQFF
cdr3_nt: TGTGCCAGCAACTTATTTTTAGTGCATGAGCAGTTCTTC
j_call: TRBJ2-1
v_call: TRBV5-6
clone_size: NA
d_call: NA

cdr3_aa: CSGRGSQETQYF
cdr3_nt: TGCAGCGGGAGAGGGTCCCAAGAGACCCAGTACTTC
j_call: TRBJ2-5
v_call: TRBV29-1
clone_size: NA
d_call: NA

cdr3_aa: CASSQGWLDPDNEQYF
cdr3_nt: TGTGCCAGCAGCCAAGGGTGGCTAGATCCCGACAATGAGCAGTACTTC
j_call: TRBJ2-5
v_call: TRBV3-1
clone_size: NA
d_call: NA

cdr3_aa: CASSYSSRVSGSPLHF
cdr3_nt: TGTGCCAGCAGTTACTCGAGCAGGGTATCGGGGTCACCCCTCCACTTT
j_call: TRBJ1-6
v_call: TRBV6-5
clone_size: NA
d_call: NA

cdr3_aa: CSVKDRGLIDEQFF
cdr3_nt: TGCAGCGTAAAAGACAGGGGGCTGATAGATGAGCAGTTCTTC
j_call: TRBJ2-1
v_call: TRBV29-1
clone_size: many
d_call: TRBD1

cdr3_aa: CAISESPDRGRETQYF
cdr3_nt: TGTGCCATCAGTGAGTCGCCGGATCGGGGCCGAGAGACCCAGTACTTC
j_call: TRBJ2-5
v_call: TRBV10-3
clone_size: NA
d_call: NA

cdr3_aa: CASSFVAGGNTEAFF
cdr3_nt: TGCGCCAGCAGCTTCGTTGCGGGGGGGAACACTGAAGCTTTCTTT
j_call: TRBJ1-1
v_call: TRBV5-1
clone_size: NA
d_call: NA

cdr3_aa: CAISESKVYGYTF
cdr3_nt: TGTGCCATCAGTGAGTCGAAGGTTTATGGCTACACCTTC
j_call: TRBJ1-2
v_call: TRBV10-3
clone_size: few
d_call: NA

cdr3_aa: CASKPPTGISQQYF
cdr3_nt: TGTGCCAGCAAACCGCCTACGGGGATTTCACAGCAGTACTTC
j_call: TRBJ2-7
v_call: TRBV28
clone_size: few
d_call: NA

cdr3_aa: CASSPRGTYTQYF
cdr3_nt: TGTGCCAGCAGCCCCAGGGGGACGTATACGCAGTATTTT
j_call: TRBJ2-3
v_call: TRBV11-3
clone_size: NA
d_call: TRBD1

cdr3_aa: CASVSPGGYGYTF
cdr3_nt: TGTGCCAGCGTATCTCCAGGAGGCTATGGCTACACCTTC
j_call: TRBJ1-2
v_call: TRBV6-5
clone_size: NA
d_call: NA

cdr3_aa: CASSWGAADTQYF
cdr3_nt: TGTGCCAGCAGCTGGGGGGCGGCAGATACGCAGTATTTT
j_call: TRBJ2-3
v_call: TRBV11-1
clone_size: NA
d_call: NA

cdr3_aa: CASSDGTDNSPLHF
cdr3_nt: TGTGCCAGCAGTGACGGGACAGATAATTCACCCCTCCACTTT
j_call: TRBJ1-6
v_call: TRBV6-4
clone_size: NA
d_call: TRBD1

cdr3_aa: CASRDGTGRNEQFF
cdr3_nt: TGTGCCAGCAGAGATGGGACAGGGCGAAATGAGCAGTTCTTC
j_call: TRBJ2-1
v_call: TRBV6-1
clone_size: NA
d_call: TRBD1

cdr3_aa: CASSLYGGVTGELFF
cdr3_nt: TGTGCCAGCAGCTTATACGGGGGGGTCACCGGGGAGCTGTTTTTT
j_call: TRBJ2-2
v_call: TRBV7-9
clone_size: NA
d_call: TRBD2

cdr3_aa: CASSSQNSNTEAFF
cdr3_nt: TGTGCCAGCAGCTCTCAGAACTCAAACACTGAAGCTTTCTTT
j_call: TRBJ1-1
v_call: TRBV7-3
clone_size: NA
d_call: NA

cdr3_aa: CASSYFPDRYNEQFF
cdr3_nt: TGTGCCAGCAGTTACTTTCCAGACAGATACAATGAGCAGTTCTTC
j_call: TRBJ2-1
v_call: TRBV6-7
clone_size: NA
d_call: NA

cdr3_aa: CASSSSGTGLYGYTF
cdr3_nt: TGTGCCAGTAGTAGCTCCGGGACAGGCCTATATGGCTACACCTTC
j_call: TRBJ1-2
v_call: TRBV19
clone_size: NA
d_call: TRBD1

cdr3_aa: CAAGEGPYEQYF
cdr3_nt: TGTGCCGCCGGGGAGGGGCCCTACGAGCAGTACTTC
j_call: TRBJ2-7
v_call: TRBV6-2/TRBV6-3
clone_size: NA
d_call: TRBD2

cdr3_aa: CASSVSTGNSPLHF
cdr3_nt: TGTGCCAGCAGTGTATCGACAGGAAATTCACCCCTCCACTTT
j_call: TRBJ1-6
v_call: TRBV28
clone_size: few
d_call: NA

cdr3_aa: CASSYRLDREGYEQYF
cdr3_nt: TGTGCCAGCAGTTACCGACTGGACAGGGAAGGCTACGAGCAGTACTTC
j_call: TRBJ2-7
v_call: TRBV6-2/TRBV6-3
clone_size: NA
d_call: TRBD1

cdr3_aa: CASSLVESSLETQYF
cdr3_nt: TGTGCCAGCAGCTTAGTAGAGTCCAGCCTGGAGACCCAGTACTTC
j_call: TRBJ2-5
v_call: TRBV7-9
clone_size: NA
d_call: NA

cdr3_aa: CASSYAGGPTDTQYF
cdr3_nt: TGTGCCAGCAGTTACGCGGGGGGTCCCACAGATACGCAGTATTTT
j_call: TRBJ2-3
v_call: TRBV6-5
clone_size: NA
d_call: TRBD2

cdr3_aa: CASSRGDAYNEQFF
cdr3_nt: TGTGCCAGCAGCCGGGGGGACGCCTACAATGAGCAGTTCTTC
j_call: TRBJ2-1
v_call: TRBV3-1
clone_size: NA
d_call: NA

cdr3_aa: CASSLDFNRGLQETQYF
cdr3_nt: TGTGCCAGCAGCTTGGACTTCAACAGGGGTCTCCAAGAGACCCAGTACTTC
j_call: TRBJ2-5
v_call: TRBV7-8
clone_size: few
d_call: TRBD1